Listed below are T cell receptor beta chains from one sample, sequenced in a study of shared clonotypes between healthy human individuals. Measured with immunoSEQ multiplex PCR; TCRdb has only the in-frame clones, and not every one. The data show about 2 million clones, approximately 94% seen once. Sequencing was done on a sample of naive CD8+ T cells sorted from blood. The receptors shown here come from a man aged 18 to 29 in good health. The CDR3 runs from the conserved cysteine through the conserved F or W. Each record gives: CDR3 DNA, CDR3 protein, V gene, J gene, CDR3 length, clone size, D gene. A D gene is named only where the DNA matches it firmly. Part of the rows lack a size; the others show once, few, many or a class for expanded clones.

CDR3nt: TGCGCCAGCAGCCACCCCGGGACTAGCAACACCGGGGAGCTGTTTTTT
CDR3aa: CASSHPGTSNTGELFF
v_gene: TRBV4-3
j_gene: TRBJ2-2
len: 16
abundance: NA
d_gene: TRBD2

CDR3nt: TGTGCCAGCAGTTCGCAGAGGACAGGACTTCAAGAGACCCAGTACTTC
CDR3aa: CASSSQRTGLQETQYF
v_gene: TRBV27
j_gene: TRBJ2-5
len: 16
abundance: NA
d_gene: TRBD1

CDR3nt: TGCGCCAGCAGCGAGGGACTAGCGGGGGGTAACCAAGAGACCCAGTACTTC
CDR3aa: CASSEGLAGGNQETQYF
v_gene: TRBV5-1
j_gene: TRBJ2-5
len: 17
abundance: NA
d_gene: TRBD2

CDR3nt: TGTGCCAGCAGTGAACCCTTGACAGGGGCAGCCTACGAGCAGTACTTC
CDR3aa: CASSEPLTGAAYEQYF
v_gene: TRBV6-1
j_gene: TRBJ2-7
len: 16
abundance: NA
d_gene: TRBD1

CDR3nt: TGTGCCAGCAGCTTACTAGGGACAGGGCTGACTGAAGCTTTCTTT
CDR3aa: CASSLLGTGLTEAFF
v_gene: TRBV7-3
j_gene: TRBJ1-1
len: 15
abundance: NA
d_gene: TRBD1

CDR3nt: TGCGCCAGCAGCCAACCCACCTCCGTGGCAGATACGCAGTATTTT
CDR3aa: CASSQPTSVADTQYF
v_gene: TRBV4-3
j_gene: TRBJ2-3
len: 15
abundance: NA
d_gene: NA

CDR3nt: TGTGCCAGTAGTAGTCGGTACAGGGGGCTTGAACGGGCAGATACGCAGTATTTT
CDR3aa: CASSSRYRGLERADTQYF
v_gene: TRBV19
j_gene: TRBJ2-3
len: 18
abundance: NA
d_gene: TRBD1

CDR3nt: TGTGCCAGTTCCCCAGGACTAGGATTCAATGAGCAGTTCTTC
CDR3aa: CASSPGLGFNEQFF
v_gene: TRBV27
j_gene: TRBJ2-1
len: 14
abundance: NA
d_gene: TRBD2

CDR3nt: TGCAGCGTTGAAGGGGTTGCAGGCAGGGAGGCTAACTATGGCTACACCTTC
CDR3aa: CSVEGVAGREANYGYTF
v_gene: TRBV29-1
j_gene: TRBJ1-2
len: 17
abundance: once
d_gene: NA

CDR3nt: TGTGCCAGCAGCCCCTCTCGGGCATACGAGCAGTACTTC
CDR3aa: CASSPSRAYEQYF
v_gene: TRBV9
j_gene: TRBJ2-7
len: 13
abundance: NA
d_gene: NA

CDR3nt: TGTGCCAGCAGCCTCCTTCTCACCGATAGCAATCAGCCCCAGCATTTT
CDR3aa: CASSLLLTDSNQPQHF
v_gene: TRBV28
j_gene: TRBJ1-5
len: 16
abundance: NA
d_gene: NA

CDR3nt: TGTGCCAGCCGCCCGGGGGATCCCACTGAAGCTTTCTTT
CDR3aa: CASRPGDPTEAFF
v_gene: TRBV9
j_gene: TRBJ1-1
len: 13
abundance: NA
d_gene: NA

CDR3nt: TGCGCCAGCAGTCAACTTCCGGGGTCCGGAGAACTAACAACAGCCCAAGAGACCCAGTACTTC
CDR3aa: CASSQLPGSGELTTAQETQYF
v_gene: TRBV23-1
j_gene: TRBJ2-5
len: 21
abundance: NA
d_gene: NA

CDR3nt: TGTGCCAGCAGCTACGGGACAGAGTTCTACGAGCAGTACTTC
CDR3aa: CASSYGTEFYEQYF
v_gene: TRBV5-6
j_gene: TRBJ2-7
len: 14
abundance: NA
d_gene: TRBD1

CDR3nt: TGCAGCGTATCACAACAGGGGTGGGCCACTGAAGCTTTCTTT
CDR3aa: CSVSQQGWATEAFF
v_gene: TRBV29-1
j_gene: TRBJ1-1
len: 14
abundance: NA
d_gene: TRBD1

CDR3nt: TGCGCCAGCAGCTTTGGTGGCCAATTCCCTTACGAGCAGTACTTC
CDR3aa: CASSFGGQFPYEQYF
v_gene: TRBV5-1
j_gene: TRBJ2-7
len: 15
abundance: NA
d_gene: NA

CDR3nt: TGTGCCAGTATGCCGGGGGCCCCCGAGGGTGAAAAACTGTTTTTT
CDR3aa: CASMPGAPEGEKLFF
v_gene: TRBV19
j_gene: TRBJ1-4
len: 15
abundance: NA
d_gene: NA

CDR3nt: TGTGCCAGCAGCCTACTAGCGAGCTCCTACAATGAGCAGTTCTTC
CDR3aa: CASSLLASSYNEQFF
v_gene: TRBV11-2
j_gene: TRBJ2-1
len: 15
abundance: NA
d_gene: TRBD2

CDR3nt: TGTGCCAGCAGCTTAGAACAGGGTAGTGGCGAGCAGTACTTC
CDR3aa: CASSLEQGSGEQYF
v_gene: TRBV7-9
j_gene: TRBJ2-7
len: 14
abundance: NA
d_gene: NA

CDR3nt: TGTGCCAGCAGCTTGGGGGGGAGGACGAGCGGAGACACCGGGGAGCTGTTTTTT
CDR3aa: CASSLGGRTSGDTGELFF
v_gene: TRBV7-8
j_gene: TRBJ2-2
len: 18
abundance: NA
d_gene: TRBD2

CDR3nt: TGCGCCAGCAGCCAAGATCGGGGGGGTACCTACGAGCAGTACTTC
CDR3aa: CASSQDRGGTYEQYF
v_gene: TRBV4-1
j_gene: TRBJ2-7
len: 15
abundance: NA
d_gene: TRBD2

CDR3nt: TGTGCCAGCAGTGAAGTGGGCATTTCCTACGAGCAGTACTTC
CDR3aa: CASSEVGISYEQYF
v_gene: TRBV6-1
j_gene: TRBJ2-7
len: 14
abundance: once
d_gene: NA

CDR3nt: TGTGCCAGCAGCATGACAGGGGCCTACACAGATACGCAGTATTTT
CDR3aa: CASSMTGAYTDTQYF
v_gene: TRBV7-3
j_gene: TRBJ2-3
len: 15
abundance: NA
d_gene: TRBD1

CDR3nt: TGTGCCAGTAGTGACTCGGGACAGGGGTGGCACGAGCAGTACTTC
CDR3aa: CASSDSGQGWHEQYF
v_gene: TRBV19
j_gene: TRBJ2-7
len: 15
abundance: once
d_gene: TRBD1

CDR3nt: TGCAGCGTTGATTGGACCCAACACCTTGAAGCTTTCTTT
CDR3aa: CSVDWTQHLEAFF
v_gene: TRBV29-1
j_gene: TRBJ1-1
len: 13
abundance: NA
d_gene: NA

CDR3nt: TGTGCCAGCAGCCTAGGACAGGGGGCTGTTACCGAGCAGTACTTC
CDR3aa: CASSLGQGAVTEQYF
v_gene: TRBV7-8
j_gene: TRBJ2-7
len: 15
abundance: NA
d_gene: TRBD1

CDR3nt: TGTGCCAGCAGTTTTAACGGCATGCGCTCCTACGAGCAGTACTTC
CDR3aa: CASSFNGMRSYEQYF
v_gene: TRBV27
j_gene: TRBJ2-7
len: 15
abundance: NA
d_gene: NA

CDR3nt: TGTGCCAGCAGCGTAGGGGCAGACCCCTACGAGCAGTACTTC
CDR3aa: CASSVGADPYEQYF
v_gene: TRBV9
j_gene: TRBJ2-7
len: 14
abundance: NA
d_gene: NA

CDR3nt: TGTGCCAGCAGCGCAGGACAGGAGTCCCCCGCGACGCAGTACTTC
CDR3aa: CASSAGQESPATQYF
v_gene: TRBV9
j_gene: TRBJ2-7
len: 15
abundance: NA
d_gene: TRBD1

CDR3nt: TGTGCCAGCAGCTTAGTCCTTCTAGCGGGGTACAATGAGCAGTTCTTC
CDR3aa: CASSLVLLAGYNEQFF
v_gene: TRBV13
j_gene: TRBJ2-1
len: 16
abundance: few
d_gene: TRBD2

CDR3nt: TGTGCCTGGAGCCCAACTCTGGATGAGCAGTTCTTC
CDR3aa: CAWSPTLDEQFF
v_gene: TRBV30
j_gene: TRBJ2-1
len: 12
abundance: NA
d_gene: NA

CDR3nt: TGTGCCAGCAGCTTAGGCACGCGACAGGGGAATGATGGCTACACCTTC
CDR3aa: CASSLGTRQGNDGYTF
v_gene: TRBV13
j_gene: TRBJ1-2
len: 16
abundance: NA
d_gene: TRBD1

CDR3nt: TGTGCCAGCAGTTTGGACCGGGACAGACGCCTCACAGATACGCAGTATTTT
CDR3aa: CASSLDRDRRLTDTQYF
v_gene: TRBV28
j_gene: TRBJ2-3
len: 17
abundance: NA
d_gene: TRBD1

CDR3nt: TGTGCCAGCAGGAACGTAGCCGGGACGTCGAATGGCTACACCTTC
CDR3aa: CASRNVAGTSNGYTF
v_gene: TRBV28
j_gene: TRBJ1-2
len: 15
abundance: NA
d_gene: NA

CDR3nt: TGTGCCAGCAGCCCGCTAGCGGGGGCTACAGATACGCAGTATTTT
CDR3aa: CASSPLAGATDTQYF
v_gene: TRBV7-9
j_gene: TRBJ2-3
len: 15
abundance: NA
d_gene: TRBD2

CDR3nt: TGTGCCAGTAGTATAGGAGGGGGCCTCTACGAGCAGTACTTC
CDR3aa: CASSIGGGLYEQYF
v_gene: TRBV19
j_gene: TRBJ2-7
len: 14
abundance: NA
d_gene: TRBD1

CDR3nt: TGTGCCAGTAGCCCCTCGACAGGGTCTGGAAACACCATATATTTT
CDR3aa: CASSPSTGSGNTIYF
v_gene: TRBV19
j_gene: TRBJ1-3
len: 15
abundance: NA
d_gene: TRBD1

CDR3nt: TGTGCCAGCAGCTTGGGTACAGCATTAGCTTTCTTT
CDR3aa: CASSLGTALAFF
v_gene: TRBV5-6
j_gene: TRBJ1-1
len: 12
abundance: NA
d_gene: NA

CDR3nt: TGTGCCAGCAGTGTGACCTCTGTCCACTCTGGAAACACCATATATTTT
CDR3aa: CASSVTSVHSGNTIYF
v_gene: TRBV6-1
j_gene: TRBJ1-3
len: 16
abundance: NA
d_gene: NA

CDR3nt: TGTGCCAGCTCCCTAGTAGGGGGAGTAACAGATACGCAGTATTTT
CDR3aa: CASSLVGGVTDTQYF
v_gene: TRBV9
j_gene: TRBJ2-3
len: 15
abundance: NA
d_gene: NA

CDR3nt: TGTGCCAGCAGCTTAGATCCACGGGCGGGAAGAGTCAACACCGGGGAGCTGTTTTTT
CDR3aa: CASSLDPRAGRVNTGELFF
v_gene: TRBV11-2
j_gene: TRBJ2-2
len: 19
abundance: once
d_gene: NA

CDR3nt: TGTGCCAGCAGCTTAAGACACGGAGTTAATGAAAAACTGTTTTTT
CDR3aa: CASSLRHGVNEKLFF
v_gene: TRBV7-2
j_gene: TRBJ1-4
len: 15
abundance: NA
d_gene: NA